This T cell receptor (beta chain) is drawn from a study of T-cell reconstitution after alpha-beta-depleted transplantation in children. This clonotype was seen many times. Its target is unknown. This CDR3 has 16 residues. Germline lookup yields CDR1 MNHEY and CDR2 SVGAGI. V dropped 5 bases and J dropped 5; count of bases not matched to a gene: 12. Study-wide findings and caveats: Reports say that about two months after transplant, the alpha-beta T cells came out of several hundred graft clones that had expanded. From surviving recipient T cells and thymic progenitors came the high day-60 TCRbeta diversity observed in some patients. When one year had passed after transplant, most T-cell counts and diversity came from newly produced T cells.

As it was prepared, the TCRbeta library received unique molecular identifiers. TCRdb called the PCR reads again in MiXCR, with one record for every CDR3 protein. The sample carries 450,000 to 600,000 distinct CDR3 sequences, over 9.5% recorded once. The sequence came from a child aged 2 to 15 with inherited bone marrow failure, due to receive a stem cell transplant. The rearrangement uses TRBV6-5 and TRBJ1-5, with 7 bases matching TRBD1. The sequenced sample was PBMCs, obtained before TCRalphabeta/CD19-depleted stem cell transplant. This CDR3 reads CASSRRGQAIHQPQHF. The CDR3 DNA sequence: TGTGCCAGCAGTCGCCGAGGACAGGCCATCCATCAGCCCCAGCATTTT.